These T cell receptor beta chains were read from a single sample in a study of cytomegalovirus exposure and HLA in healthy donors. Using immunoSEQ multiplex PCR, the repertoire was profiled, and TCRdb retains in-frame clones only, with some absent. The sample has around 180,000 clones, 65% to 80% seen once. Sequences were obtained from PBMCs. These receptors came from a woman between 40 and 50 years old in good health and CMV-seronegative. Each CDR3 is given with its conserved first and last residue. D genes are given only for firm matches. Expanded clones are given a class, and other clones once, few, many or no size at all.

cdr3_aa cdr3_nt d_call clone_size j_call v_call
CASSDRQKETQYF TGTGCCAGCTCAGACCGACAGAAAGAGACCCAGTACTTC . . TRBJ2-5 TRBV18
CASSLQVVNTEAFF TGTGCCAGCAGCTTACAGGTAGTGAACACTGAAGCTTTCTTT . . TRBJ1-1 TRBV5-4
CASRSRRDPQANEQFF TGTGCCAGCAGATCAAGGCGGGACCCGCAGGCCAATGAGCAGTTCTTC . . TRBJ2-1 TRBV6-6
CASSVAGTGYNEQFF TGTGCCAGCAGCGTGGCCGGGACAGGATACAATGAGCAGTTCTTC TRBD1 few TRBJ2-1 TRBV9
CASSGDRNQPQHF TGTGCCAGTAGTGGGGACAGGAATCAGCCCCAGCATTTT TRBD1 once TRBJ1-5 TRBV19
CATRQLYGYTF TGTGCCACCAGACAGCTTTATGGCTACACCTTC . . TRBJ1-2 TRBV19
CASSLVTSGRAIHYEQYF TGTGCCAGCAGCTTAGTTACTAGCGGGAGGGCTATTCACTACGAGCAGTACTTC TRBD2 . TRBJ2-7 TRBV7-2
CASSLNRALNTEAFF TGTGCCAGCAGCTTGAACAGGGCCCTGAACACTGAAGCTTTCTTT . few TRBJ1-1 TRBV5-4
CASSLQNNEKLFF TGTGCCAGCAGCTTACAGAATAATGAAAAACTGTTTTTT . few TRBJ1-4 TRBV7-9
CASRGKKKGGPNTEAFF TGTGCCAGTAGGGGTAAGAAGAAGGGGGGGCCCAACACTGAAGCTTTCTTT . . TRBJ1-1 TRBV19
CASKSHGGRSSTDTQYF TGTGCCAGTAAATCCCACGGCGGGAGGTCTAGCACAGATACGCAGTATTTT TRBD2 . TRBJ2-3 TRBV19
CASSPKGGEQFF TGTGCCAGCAGCCCTAAGGGAGGTGAGCAGTTCTTC . . TRBJ2-1 TRBV7-9
CASSPNLLQGRRSEAFF TGTGCCAGCTCACCTAATCTCCTACAGGGGCGGCGGTCTGAAGCTTTCTTT TRBD1 . TRBJ1-1 TRBV18
CASNHRVNQPQHF TGTGCCAGTAATCACAGGGTGAATCAGCCCCAGCATTTT . few TRBJ1-5 TRBV19
CASSGQEEARNTIYF TGTGCCAGCAGCGGACAGGAAGAAGCGAGAAACACCATATATTTT TRBD1 . TRBJ1-3 TRBV7-2
CASSIRLAANEQFF TGTGCCAGTAGTATCAGGCTAGCGGCCAATGAGCAGTTCTTC TRBD2 . TRBJ2-1 TRBV19
CASSYPPGTGIGNTIYF TGTGCCAGCAGCTACCCTCCCGGGACAGGAATTGGAAACACCATATATTTT TRBD1 . TRBJ1-3 TRBV5-4